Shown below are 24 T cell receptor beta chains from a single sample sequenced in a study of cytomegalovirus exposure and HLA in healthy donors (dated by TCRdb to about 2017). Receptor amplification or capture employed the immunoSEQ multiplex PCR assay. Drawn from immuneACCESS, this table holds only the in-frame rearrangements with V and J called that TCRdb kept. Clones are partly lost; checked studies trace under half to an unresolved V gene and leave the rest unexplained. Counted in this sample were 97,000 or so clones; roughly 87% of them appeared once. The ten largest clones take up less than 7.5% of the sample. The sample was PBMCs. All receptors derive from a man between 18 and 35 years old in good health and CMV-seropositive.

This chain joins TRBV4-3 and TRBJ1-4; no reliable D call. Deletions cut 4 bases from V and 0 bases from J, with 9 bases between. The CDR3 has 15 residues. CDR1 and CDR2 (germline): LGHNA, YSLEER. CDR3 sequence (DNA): TGCGCCAGCAGCCCCGCGATAGCAACTAATGAAAAACTGTTTTTT. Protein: CASSPAIATNEKLFF.

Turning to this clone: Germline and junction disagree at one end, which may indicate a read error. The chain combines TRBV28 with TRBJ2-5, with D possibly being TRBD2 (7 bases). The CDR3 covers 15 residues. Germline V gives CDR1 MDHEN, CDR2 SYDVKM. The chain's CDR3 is CASRGSGTNQEAQYF. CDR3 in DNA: TGTGCCAGCAGAGGAAGCGGGACAAACCAAGAGGCCCAGTACTTC.

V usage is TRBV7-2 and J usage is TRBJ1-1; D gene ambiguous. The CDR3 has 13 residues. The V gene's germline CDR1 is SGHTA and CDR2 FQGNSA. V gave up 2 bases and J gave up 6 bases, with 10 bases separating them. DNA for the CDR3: TGTGCCAGCAGCTTAACTATAACTTCTGAAGCTTTCTTT. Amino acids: CASSLTITSEAFF.

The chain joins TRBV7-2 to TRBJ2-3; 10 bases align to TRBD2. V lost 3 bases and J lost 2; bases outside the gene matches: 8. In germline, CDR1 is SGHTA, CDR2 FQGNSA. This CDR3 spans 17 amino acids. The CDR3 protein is CASSLSGLADTTDTQYF. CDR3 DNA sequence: TGTGCCAGCAGCTTGAGTGGACTAGCGGATACCACAGATACGCAGTATTTT.

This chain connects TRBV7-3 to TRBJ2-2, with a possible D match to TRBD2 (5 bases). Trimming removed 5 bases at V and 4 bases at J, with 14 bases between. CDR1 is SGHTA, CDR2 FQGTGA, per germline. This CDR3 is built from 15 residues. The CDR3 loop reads CASSPLATGTGELFF. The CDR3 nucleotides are TGTGCCAGCAGCCCCCTAGCTACGGGCACCGGGGAGCTGTTTTTT.

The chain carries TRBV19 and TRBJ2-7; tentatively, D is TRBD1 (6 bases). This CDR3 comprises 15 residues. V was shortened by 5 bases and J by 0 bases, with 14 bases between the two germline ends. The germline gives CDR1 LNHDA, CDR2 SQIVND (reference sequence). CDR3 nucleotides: TGTGCCAGTAGTCCCTGGACAGAGAACTCCTACGAGCAGTACTTC. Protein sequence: CASSPWTENSYEQYF.

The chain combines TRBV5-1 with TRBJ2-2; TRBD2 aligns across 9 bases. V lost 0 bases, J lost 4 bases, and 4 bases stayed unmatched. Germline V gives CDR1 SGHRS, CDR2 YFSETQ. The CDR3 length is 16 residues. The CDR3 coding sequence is TGCGCCAGCAGCTTGGCTAGCGGGATACTCACCGGGGAGCTGTTTTTT. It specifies CASSLASGILTGELFF.

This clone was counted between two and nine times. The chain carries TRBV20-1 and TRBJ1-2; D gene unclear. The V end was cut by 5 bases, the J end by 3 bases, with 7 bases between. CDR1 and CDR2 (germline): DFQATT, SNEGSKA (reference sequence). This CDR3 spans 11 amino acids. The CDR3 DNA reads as TGCAGTGCTTCTCCAGACTATGGCTACACCTTC. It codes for CSASPDYGYTF.

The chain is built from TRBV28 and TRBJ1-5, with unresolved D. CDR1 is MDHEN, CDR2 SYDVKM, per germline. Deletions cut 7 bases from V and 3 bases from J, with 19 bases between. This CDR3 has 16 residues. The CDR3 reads CASTQATRSINQPQHF. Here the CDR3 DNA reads TGTGCCAGCACTCAGGCGACCCGGTCGATCAATCAGCCCCAGCATTTT.

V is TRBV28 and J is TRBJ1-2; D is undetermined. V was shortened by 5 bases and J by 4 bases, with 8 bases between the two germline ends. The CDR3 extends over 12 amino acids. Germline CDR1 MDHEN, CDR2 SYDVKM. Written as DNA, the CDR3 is TGTGCCAGCAGTGGGTCTAGCTATGGCTACACCTTC. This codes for CASSGSSYGYTF.

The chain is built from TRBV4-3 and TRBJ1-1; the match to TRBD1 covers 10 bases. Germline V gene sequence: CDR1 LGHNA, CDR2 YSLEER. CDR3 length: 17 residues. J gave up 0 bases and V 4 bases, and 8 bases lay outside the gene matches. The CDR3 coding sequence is TGCGCCAGCAGCCTGTTCATGGGGACAGGGGTGAACACTGAAGCTTTCTTT. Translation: CASSLFMGTGVNTEAFF.

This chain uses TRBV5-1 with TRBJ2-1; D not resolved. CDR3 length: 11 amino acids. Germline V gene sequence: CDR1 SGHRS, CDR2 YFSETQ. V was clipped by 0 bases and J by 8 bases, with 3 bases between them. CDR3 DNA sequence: TGCGCCAGCAGCTTGGACTATGAGCAGTTCTTC. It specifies CASSLDYEQFF.

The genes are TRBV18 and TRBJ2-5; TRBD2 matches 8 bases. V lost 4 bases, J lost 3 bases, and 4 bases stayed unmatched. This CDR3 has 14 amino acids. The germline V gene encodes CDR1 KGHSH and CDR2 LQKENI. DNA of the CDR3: TGTGCCAGCTCACTTACTAGCGGAAAAGAGACCCAGTACTTC. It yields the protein CASSLTSGKETQYF.

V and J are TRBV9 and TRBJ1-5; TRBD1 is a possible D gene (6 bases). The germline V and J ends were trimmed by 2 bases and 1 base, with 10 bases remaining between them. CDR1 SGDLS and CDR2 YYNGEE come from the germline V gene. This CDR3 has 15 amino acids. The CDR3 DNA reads TGTGCCAGCAGCGTTGGGGGGGCGAGCAATCAGCCCCAGCATTTT. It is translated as CASSVGGASNQPQHF. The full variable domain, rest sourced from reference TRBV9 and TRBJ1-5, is DSGVTQTPKHLITATGQRVTLRCSPRSGDLSVYWYQQSLDQGLQFLIQYYNGEERAKGNILERFSAQQFPDLHSELNLSSLELGDSALYFCASSVGGASNQPQHFGDGTRLSIL.

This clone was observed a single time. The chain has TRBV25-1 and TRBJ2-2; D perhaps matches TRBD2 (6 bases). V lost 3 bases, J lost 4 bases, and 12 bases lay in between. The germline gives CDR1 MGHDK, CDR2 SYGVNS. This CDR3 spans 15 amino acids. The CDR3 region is CASSDWMGGTGELFF. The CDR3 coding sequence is TGTGCCAGCAGTGACTGGATGGGGGGCACCGGGGAGCTGTTTTTT.

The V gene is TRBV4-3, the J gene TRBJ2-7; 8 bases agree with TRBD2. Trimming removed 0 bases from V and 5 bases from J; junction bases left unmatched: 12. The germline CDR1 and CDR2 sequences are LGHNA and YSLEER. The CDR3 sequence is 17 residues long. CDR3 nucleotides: TGCGCCAGCAGCCAAGATCTAATAGCGGGGAACCTAAACGAGCAGTACTTC. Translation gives CASSQDLIAGNLNEQYF.

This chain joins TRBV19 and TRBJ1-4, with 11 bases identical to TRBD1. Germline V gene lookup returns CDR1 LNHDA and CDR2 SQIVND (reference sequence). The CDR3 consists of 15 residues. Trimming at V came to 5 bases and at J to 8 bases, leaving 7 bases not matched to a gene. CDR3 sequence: CASSGQGAVGEKLFF. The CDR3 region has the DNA TGTGCCAGTAGTGGACAGGGGGCGGTTGGGGAAAAACTGTTTTTT.

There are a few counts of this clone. The CDR3 nucleotides are TGTGCCAGCAGTTACATGGCGGGGGTCTCCTACGAGCAGTACTTC. As protein: CASSYMAGVSYEQYF. The chain employs TRBV6-5 and TRBJ2-7; 7 bases match TRBD2. There are 15 residues in the CDR3. J lost 0 bases, V lost 2 bases, and 4 bases had no gene match. Germline CDR1 MNHEY, CDR2 SVGAGI.

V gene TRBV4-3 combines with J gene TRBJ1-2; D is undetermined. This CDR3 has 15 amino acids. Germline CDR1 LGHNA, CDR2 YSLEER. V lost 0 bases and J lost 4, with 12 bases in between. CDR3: CASSQDSGSGYGYTF. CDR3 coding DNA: TGCGCCAGCAGCCAAGATTCGGGGTCGGGCTATGGCTACACCTTC.

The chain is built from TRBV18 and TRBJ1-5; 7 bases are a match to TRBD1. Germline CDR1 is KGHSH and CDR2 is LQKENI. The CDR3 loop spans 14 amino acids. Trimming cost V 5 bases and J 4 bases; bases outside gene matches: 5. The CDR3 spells CASSWTGENQPQHF. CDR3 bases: TGTGCCAGCTCATGGACAGGCGAGAATCAGCCCCAGCATTTT.

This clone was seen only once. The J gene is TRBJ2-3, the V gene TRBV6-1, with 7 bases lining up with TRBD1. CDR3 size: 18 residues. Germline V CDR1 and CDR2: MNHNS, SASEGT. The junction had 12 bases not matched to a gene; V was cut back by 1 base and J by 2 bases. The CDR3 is CASSEDGGRGIFTDTQYF. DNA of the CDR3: TGTGCCAGCAGTGAAGACGGAGGCAGGGGGATCTTCACAGATACGCAGTATTTT.

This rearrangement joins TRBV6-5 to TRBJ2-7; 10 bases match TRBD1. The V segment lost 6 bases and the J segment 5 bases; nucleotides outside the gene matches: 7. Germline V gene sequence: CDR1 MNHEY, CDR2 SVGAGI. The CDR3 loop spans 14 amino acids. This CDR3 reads CASSQGQGWDEQYF. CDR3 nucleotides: TGTGCCAGCAGCCAGGGACAGGGGTGGGACGAGCAGTACTTC.

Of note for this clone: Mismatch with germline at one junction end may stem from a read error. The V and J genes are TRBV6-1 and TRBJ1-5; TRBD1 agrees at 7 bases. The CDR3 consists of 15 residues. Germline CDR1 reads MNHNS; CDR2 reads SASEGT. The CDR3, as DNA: TGTGCCAGCAGGGAAGCGGGACAGTATCTTCAGCCCCAGCATTTT. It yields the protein CASREAGQYLQPQHF.

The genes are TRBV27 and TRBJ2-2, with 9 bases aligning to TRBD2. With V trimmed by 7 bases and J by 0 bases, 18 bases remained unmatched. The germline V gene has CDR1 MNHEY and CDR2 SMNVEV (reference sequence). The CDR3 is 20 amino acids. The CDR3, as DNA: TGTGCCAGCATGGCCAGGGAAATCACTAGCGGGCCCTCGAACACCGGGGAGCTGTTTTTT. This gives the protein CASMAREITSGPSNTGELFF.